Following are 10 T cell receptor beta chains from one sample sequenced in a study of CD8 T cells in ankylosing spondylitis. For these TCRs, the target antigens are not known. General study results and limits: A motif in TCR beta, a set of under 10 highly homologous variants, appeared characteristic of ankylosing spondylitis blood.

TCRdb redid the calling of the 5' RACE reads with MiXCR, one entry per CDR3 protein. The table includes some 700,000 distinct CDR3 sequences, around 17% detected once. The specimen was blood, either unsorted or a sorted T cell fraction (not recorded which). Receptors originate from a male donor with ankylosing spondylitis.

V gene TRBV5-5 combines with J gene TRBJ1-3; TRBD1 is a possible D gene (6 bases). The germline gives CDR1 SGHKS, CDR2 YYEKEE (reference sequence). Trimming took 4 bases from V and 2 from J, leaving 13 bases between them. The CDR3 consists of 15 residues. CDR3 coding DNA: TGTGCCAGCAGCCTCAGGGGCCCAACTGGAAACACCATATATTTT. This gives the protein CASSLRGPTGNTIYF. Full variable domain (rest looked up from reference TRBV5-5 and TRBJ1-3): DAGVTQSPTHLIKTRGQQVTLRCSPISGHKSVSWYQQVLGQGPQFIFQYYEKEERGRGNFPDRFSARQFPNYSSELNVNALLLGDSALYLCASSLRGPTGNTIYFGEGSWLTVV.

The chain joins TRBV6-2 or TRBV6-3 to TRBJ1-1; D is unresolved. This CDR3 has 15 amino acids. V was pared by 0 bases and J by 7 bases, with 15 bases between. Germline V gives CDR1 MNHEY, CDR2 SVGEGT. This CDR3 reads CASSYSKVGLDEAFF. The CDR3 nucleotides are TGTGCCAGCAGTTACTCGAAGGTGGGGTTGGATGAAGCTTTCTTT.

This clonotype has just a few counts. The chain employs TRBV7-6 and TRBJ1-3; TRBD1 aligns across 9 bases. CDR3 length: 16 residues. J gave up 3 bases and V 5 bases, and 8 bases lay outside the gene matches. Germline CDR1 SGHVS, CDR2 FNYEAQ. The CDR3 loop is CASSDPGTGYGNTIYF. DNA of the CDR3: TGTGCCAGCAGCGACCCCGGGACAGGGTATGGAAACACCATATATTTT.

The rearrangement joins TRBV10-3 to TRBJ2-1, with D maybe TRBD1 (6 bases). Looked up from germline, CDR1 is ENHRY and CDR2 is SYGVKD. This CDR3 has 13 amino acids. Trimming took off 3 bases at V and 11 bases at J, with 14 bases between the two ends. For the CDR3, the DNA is TGTGCCATCAGTGACCCTGACAGGATACAGCAGTTCTTC. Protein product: CAISDPDRIQQFF.

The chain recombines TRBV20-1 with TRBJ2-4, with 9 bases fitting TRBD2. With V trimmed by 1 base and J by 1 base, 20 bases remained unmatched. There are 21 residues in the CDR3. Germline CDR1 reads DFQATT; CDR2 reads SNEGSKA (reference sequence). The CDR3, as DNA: TGCAGTGCTAGAGCCCTCCGGGAGAGCGGGAGGCGGGGTATGGCCAAAAACATTCAGTACTTC. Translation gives CSARALRESGRRGMAKNIQYF.

CDR3 sequence: CASKTGTLTYEQYF. The CDR3 DNA is TGTGCCAGCAAAACCGGGACGCTAACCTACGAGCAGTACTTC. The chain links TRBV25-1 to TRBJ2-7; D tentatively reads TRBD1 or TRBD2 (5 bases each). Germline V gives CDR1 MGHDK, CDR2 SYGVNS. Between the trimmed V and J ends, which lost 7 bases and 2 bases, there was a span of 15 bases. This CDR3 contains 14 residues.

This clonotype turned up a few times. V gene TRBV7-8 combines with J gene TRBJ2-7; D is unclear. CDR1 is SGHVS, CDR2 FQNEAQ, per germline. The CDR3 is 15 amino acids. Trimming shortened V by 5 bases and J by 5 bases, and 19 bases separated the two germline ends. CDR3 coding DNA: TGTGCCAGCAGCCATTTGGAATTTAGTAATCACGAGCAGTACTTC. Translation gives CASSHLEFSNHEQYF.

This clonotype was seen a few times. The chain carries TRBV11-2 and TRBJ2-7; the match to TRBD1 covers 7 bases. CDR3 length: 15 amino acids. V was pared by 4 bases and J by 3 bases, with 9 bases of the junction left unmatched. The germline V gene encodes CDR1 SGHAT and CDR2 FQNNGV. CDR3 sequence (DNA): TGTGCCAGCAGCTCCCGGACAGGCTACAGCTACGAGCAGTACTTC. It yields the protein CASSSRTGYSYEQYF.

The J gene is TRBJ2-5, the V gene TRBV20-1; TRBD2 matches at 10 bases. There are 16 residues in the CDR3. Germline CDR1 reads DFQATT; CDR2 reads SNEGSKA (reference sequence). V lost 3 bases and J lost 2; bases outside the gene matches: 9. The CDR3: CSASGTSESLQETQYF. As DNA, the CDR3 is TGCAGTGCTAGCGGGACTAGCGAATCCCTACAAGAGACCCAGTACTTC.

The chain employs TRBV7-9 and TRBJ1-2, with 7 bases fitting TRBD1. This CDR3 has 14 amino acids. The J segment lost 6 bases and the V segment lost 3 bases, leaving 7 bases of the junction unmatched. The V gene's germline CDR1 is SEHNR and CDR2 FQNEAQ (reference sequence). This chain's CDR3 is CASSFSTGTDGYTF. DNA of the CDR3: TGTGCCAGCAGCTTTTCGACAGGGACGGATGGCTACACCTTC.